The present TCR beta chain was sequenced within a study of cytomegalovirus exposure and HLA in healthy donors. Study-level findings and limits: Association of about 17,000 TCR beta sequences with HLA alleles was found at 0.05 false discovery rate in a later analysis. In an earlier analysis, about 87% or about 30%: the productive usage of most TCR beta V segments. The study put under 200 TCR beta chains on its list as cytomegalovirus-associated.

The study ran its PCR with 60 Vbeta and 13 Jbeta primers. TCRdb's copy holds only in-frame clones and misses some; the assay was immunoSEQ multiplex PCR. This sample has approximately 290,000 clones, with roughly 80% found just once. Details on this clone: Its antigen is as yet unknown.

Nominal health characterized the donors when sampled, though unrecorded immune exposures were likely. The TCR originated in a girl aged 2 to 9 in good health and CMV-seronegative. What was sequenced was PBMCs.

CDR3 nucleotide sequence: TGTGCCAGCAGCGCGCGGGGGGGTGACACAGATACGCAGTATTTT. Protein: CASSARGGDTDTQYF. The chain combines TRBV9 with TRBJ2-3; 9 bases align to TRBD2. The CDR3 has 15 amino acids. The V segment lost 3 bases and the J segment 2 bases; nucleotides outside the gene matches: 4. Germline CDR1 and CDR2: SGDLS and YYNGEE.